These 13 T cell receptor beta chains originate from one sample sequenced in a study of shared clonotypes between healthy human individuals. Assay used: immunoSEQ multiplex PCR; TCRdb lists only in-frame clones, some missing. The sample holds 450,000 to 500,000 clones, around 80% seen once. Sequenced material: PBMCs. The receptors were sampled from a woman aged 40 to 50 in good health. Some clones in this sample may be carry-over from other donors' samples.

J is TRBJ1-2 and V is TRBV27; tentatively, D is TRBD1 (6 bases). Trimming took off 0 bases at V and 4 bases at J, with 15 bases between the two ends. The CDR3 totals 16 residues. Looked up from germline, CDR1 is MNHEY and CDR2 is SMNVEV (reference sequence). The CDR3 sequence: CASSLSISRTAYGYTF. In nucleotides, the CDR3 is TGTGCCAGCAGTTTATCGATCAGTCGGACAGCCTATGGCTACACCTTC.

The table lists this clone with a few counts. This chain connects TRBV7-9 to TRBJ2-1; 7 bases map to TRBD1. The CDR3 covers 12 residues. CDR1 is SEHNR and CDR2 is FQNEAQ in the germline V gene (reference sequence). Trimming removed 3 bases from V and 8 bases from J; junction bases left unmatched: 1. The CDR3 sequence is CASSFTGDEQFF. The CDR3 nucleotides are TGTGCCAGCAGCTTCACAGGGGATGAGCAGTTCTTC.

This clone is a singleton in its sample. CDR3 DNA sequence: TGTGCCAGCAGTTTAGGACTCGCAGCGAATGAGCAGTTCTTC. It encodes CASSLGLAANEQFF. This sequence joins TRBV28 and TRBJ2-1, with a tentative D call TRBD2 (5 bases). V dropped 2 bases and J dropped 7 bases, with 12 bases sitting between them. There are 14 residues in the CDR3. CDR1 MDHEN and CDR2 SYDVKM come from the germline V gene.

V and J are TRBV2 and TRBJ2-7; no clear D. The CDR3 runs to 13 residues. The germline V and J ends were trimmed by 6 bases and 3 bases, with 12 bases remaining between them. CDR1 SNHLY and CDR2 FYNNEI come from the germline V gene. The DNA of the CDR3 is TGTGCCAGCAGAACCACCTATGGCTACGAGCAGTACTTC. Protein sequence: CASRTTYGYEQYF.

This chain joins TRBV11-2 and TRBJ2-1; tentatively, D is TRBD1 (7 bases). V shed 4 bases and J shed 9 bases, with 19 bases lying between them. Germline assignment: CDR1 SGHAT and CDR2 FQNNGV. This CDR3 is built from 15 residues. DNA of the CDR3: TGTGCCAGCAGCTCTTCCCGACAGGGACTGAGTGAGCAGTTCTTC. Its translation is CASSSSRQGLSEQFF.

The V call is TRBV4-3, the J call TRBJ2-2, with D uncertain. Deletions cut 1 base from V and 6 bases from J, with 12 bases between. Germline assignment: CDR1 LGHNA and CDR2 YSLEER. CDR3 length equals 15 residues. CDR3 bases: TGCGCCAGCAGCCAAGTGATTAGCCAGTCCGGGGAGCTGTTTTTT. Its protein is CASSQVISQSGELFF.

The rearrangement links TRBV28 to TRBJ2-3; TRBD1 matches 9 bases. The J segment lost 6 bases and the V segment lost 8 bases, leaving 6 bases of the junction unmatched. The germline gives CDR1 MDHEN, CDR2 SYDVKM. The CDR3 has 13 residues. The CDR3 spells CASWDRVVDTQYF. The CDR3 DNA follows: TGTGCCAGCTGGGACAGGGTCGTGGATACGCAGTATTTT.

The CDR3 DNA reads as TGTGCCAGCAGTTTAATAGGGAGGTTGGAGACCCAGTACTTC. It yields the protein CASSLIGRLETQYF. The rearrangement links TRBV28 to TRBJ2-5; possibly TRBD2 for D (6 bases). V lost 2 bases, J lost 5 bases, and 12 bases lay in between. CDR1 is MDHEN, CDR2 SYDVKM, per germline. This CDR3 region has 14 residues.

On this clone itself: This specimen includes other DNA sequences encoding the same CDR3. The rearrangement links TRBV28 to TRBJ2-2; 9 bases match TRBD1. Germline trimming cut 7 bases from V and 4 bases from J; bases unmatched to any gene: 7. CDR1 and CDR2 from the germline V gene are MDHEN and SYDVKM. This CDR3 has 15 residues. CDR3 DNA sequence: TGTGCCAGCACCTGGGGGACAGGGATCACCGGGGAGCTGTTTTTT. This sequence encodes CASTWGTGITGELFF.

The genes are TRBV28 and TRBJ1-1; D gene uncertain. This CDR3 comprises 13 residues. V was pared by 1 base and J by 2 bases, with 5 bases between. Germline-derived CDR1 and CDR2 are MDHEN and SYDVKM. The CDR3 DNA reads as TGTGCCAGCAGTTTATACGGAAACACTGAAGCTTTCTTT. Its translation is CASSLYGNTEAFF.

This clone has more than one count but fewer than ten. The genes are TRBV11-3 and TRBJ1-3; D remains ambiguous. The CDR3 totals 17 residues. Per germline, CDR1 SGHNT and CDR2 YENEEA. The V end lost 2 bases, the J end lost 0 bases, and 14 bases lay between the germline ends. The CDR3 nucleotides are TGTGCCAGCAGCTTAAGGTTTATCCCCTTCTCTGGAAACACCATATATTTT. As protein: CASSLRFIPFSGNTIYF. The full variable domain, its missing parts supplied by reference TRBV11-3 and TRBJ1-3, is EAGVVQSPRYKIIEKKQPVAFWCNPISGHNTLYWYLQNLGQGPELLIRYENEEAVDDSQLPKDRFSAERLKGVDSTLKIQPAELGDSAVYLCASSLRFIPFSGNTIYFGEGSWLTVV.

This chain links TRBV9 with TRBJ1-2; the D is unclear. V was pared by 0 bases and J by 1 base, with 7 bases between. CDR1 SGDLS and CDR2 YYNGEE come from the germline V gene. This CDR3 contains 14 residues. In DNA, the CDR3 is TGTGCCAGCAGCGTAGACAGCAATAACTATGGCTACACCTTC. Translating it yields CASSVDSNNYGYTF.

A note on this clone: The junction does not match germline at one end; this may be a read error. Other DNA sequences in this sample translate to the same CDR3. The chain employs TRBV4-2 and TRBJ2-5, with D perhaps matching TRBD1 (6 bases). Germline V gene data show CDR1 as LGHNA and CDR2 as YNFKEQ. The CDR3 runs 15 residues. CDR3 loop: CASSQAVRGYETQYF. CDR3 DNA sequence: TGTGCCAGCAGCCAAGCCGTTAGGGGGTACGAGACACAGTACTTC.